The TCR beta chain described here comes from a study of shared T cell receptors in the human thymus. Libraries were prepared by immunoSEQ multiplex PCR; TCRdb keeps only in-frame clonotypes and omits some of them. The sample has 600,000 or so clones; more than 70% are singletons. Germline V gives CDR1 SGHDN, CDR2 FVKESK. The CDR3 is made up of 15 amino acids. V gave up 1 base and J gave up 6 bases, with 16 bases separating them. Another study also made use of these data, one on human thymus T cells. As that report states: Samples came from healthy Finnish infants during open corrective cardiac surgery. From resections taken during corrective heart surgery, the thymus tissue was obtained. Biased V and J segment usage appeared in thymus and peripheral blood. Unrelated people showed highly overlapping thymic repertoires, related research reported.

The sequencing input was thymocytes. The sequence derives from a boy under three years old with a congenital heart defect. The chain carries TRBV14 and TRBJ2-7, with a weak D call TRBD2 (5 bases). CDR3 bases: TGTGCCAGCAGCCAAGGCGGGCCCTTTGAAGCCGAGCAGTACTTC. Translating gives CASSQGGPFEAEQYF. The variable domain in full, with the rest retrieved from reference TRBV14 and TRBJ2-7, is EAGVTQFPSHSVIEKGQTVTLRCDPISGHDNLYWYRRVMGKEIKFLLHFVKESKQDESGMPNNRFLAERTGGTYSTLKVQPAELEDSGVYFCASSQGGPFEAEQYFGPGTRLTVT.